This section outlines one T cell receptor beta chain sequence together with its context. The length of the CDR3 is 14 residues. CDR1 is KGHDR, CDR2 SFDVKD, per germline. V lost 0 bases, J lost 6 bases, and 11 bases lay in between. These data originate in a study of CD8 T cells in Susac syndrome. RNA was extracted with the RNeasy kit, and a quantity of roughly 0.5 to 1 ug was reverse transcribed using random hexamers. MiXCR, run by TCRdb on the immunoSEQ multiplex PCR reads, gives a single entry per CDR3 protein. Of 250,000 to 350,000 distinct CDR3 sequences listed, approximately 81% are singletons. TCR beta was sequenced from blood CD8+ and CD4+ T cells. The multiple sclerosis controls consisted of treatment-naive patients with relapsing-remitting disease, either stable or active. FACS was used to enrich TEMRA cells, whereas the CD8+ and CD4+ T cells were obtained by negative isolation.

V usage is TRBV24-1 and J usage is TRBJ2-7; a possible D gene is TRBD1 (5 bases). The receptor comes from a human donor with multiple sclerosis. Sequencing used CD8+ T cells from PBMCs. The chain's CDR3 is CATSDLVRVGEQYF. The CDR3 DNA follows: TGTGCCACCAGTGATTTGGTCAGGGTGGGCGAGCAGTACTTC.